This record covers a single TCR beta chain. Here immunoSEQ multiplex PCR was the method, and the copy in TCRdb shows in-frame clones only, minus some. The table lists tens of thousands of clones, roughly nine tenths of them singletons. This specimen belongs to a study of T cell changes during pregnancy in multiple sclerosis. The TCR originated in a female donor with multiple sclerosis, enrolled in a pregnancy study. Material: CD4+ T cells from peripheral blood mononuclear cells, obtained in the first trimester of pregnancy.

CDR3 sequence reads: CASSPRTSGRSYNEQFF. The DNA for the CDR3 is TGTGCCAGCAGTCCACGGACTAGCGGGAGGTCTTACAATGAGCAGTTCTTC. The chain combines TRBV28 with TRBJ2-1, with 14 bases that match TRBD2. V shed 5 bases, J shed 4 bases, and the junction held 7 bases outside the gene matches. CDR1 MDHEN and CDR2 SYDVKM come from the germline V gene. The CDR3 totals 17 residues.